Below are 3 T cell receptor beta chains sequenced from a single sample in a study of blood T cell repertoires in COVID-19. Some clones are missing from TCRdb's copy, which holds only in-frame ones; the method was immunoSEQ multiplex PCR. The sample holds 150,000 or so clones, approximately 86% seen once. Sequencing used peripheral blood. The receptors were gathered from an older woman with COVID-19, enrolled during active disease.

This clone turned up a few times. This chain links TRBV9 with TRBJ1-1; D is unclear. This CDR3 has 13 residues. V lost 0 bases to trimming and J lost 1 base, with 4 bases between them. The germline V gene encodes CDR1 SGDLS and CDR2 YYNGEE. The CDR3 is CASSVAWNTEAFF. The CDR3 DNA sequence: TGTGCCAGCAGCGTAGCATGGAACACTGAAGCTTTCTTT.

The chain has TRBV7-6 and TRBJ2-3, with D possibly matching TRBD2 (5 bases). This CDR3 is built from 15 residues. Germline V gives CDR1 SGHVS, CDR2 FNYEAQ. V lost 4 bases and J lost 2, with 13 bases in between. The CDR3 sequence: CASSSNRGSTDTQYF. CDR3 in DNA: TGTGCCAGCAGCTCCAACCGCGGGTCCACAGATACGCAGTATTTT.

DNA for the CDR3: TGTGCCATCAGCTTATCGGGTGAAGCTTTCTTT. Its protein product is CAISLSGEAFF. V usage is TRBV10-3 and J usage is TRBJ1-1; D gene unclear. This CDR3 is built from 11 residues. Trimming pared 6 bases from V and 7 bases from J, leaving 9 bases between. The germline gives CDR1 ENHRY, CDR2 SYGVKD.